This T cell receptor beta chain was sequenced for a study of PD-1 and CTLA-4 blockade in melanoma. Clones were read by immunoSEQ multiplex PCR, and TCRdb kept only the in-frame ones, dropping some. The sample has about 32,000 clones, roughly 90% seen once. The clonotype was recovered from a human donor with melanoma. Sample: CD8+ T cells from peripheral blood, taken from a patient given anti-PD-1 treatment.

The CDR3 reads CASSWYGDTGELFF. The CDR3 nucleotides are TGTGCCAGCTCCTGGTATGGGGACACCGGGGAGCTGTTTTTT. This chain connects TRBV27 to TRBJ2-2; D remains ambiguous. Between the trimmed V and J ends, which lost 8 bases and 3 bases, there was a span of 13 bases. The CDR3 contains 14 residues. Germline V gives CDR1 MNHEY, CDR2 SMNVEV (reference sequence).